This TCR beta chain was documented in a study of blood T cells in healthy people across ages. There are 15 residues in the CDR3. Between the trimmed V and J ends, which lost 1 base and 5 bases, there was a span of 15 bases. CDR1 and CDR2 (germline): SGHDT, YYEEEE. This clonotype was detected only a few times. A J-beta primer mix and a sample-barcoded 5' primer were used in a second PCR of roughly 7 to 12 cycles. TCRdb itself ran the 5' RACE reads through MiXCR, one entry per CDR3 protein. The repertoire holds just under 750,000 distinct CDR3 sequences, with about 20% as singletons. The gene calls are TRBV5-6 and TRBJ2-5; D may be TRBD2 (6 bases). Sequencing used blood. This sequence originates from a man between 65 and 85 years old in good health. CDR3 coding DNA: TGTGCCAGCAGCTTGATGGTTCCTCGGGGGGAGACCCAGTACTTC. This encodes CASSLMVPRGETQYF.